This T cell receptor beta chain appears in the sequencing data of a study of cytomegalovirus exposure and HLA in healthy donors. Study observations and caveats: The study designated fewer than 200 TCR beta chains cytomegalovirus-associated. Later work found most CMV-associated TCR beta chains apparently HLA-restricted.

With 3 bases clipped from V and 7 bases from J, the junction kept 6 bases outside the gene matches. Germline loops: CDR1 KGHSH, CDR2 LQKENI. The CDR3 is 14 amino acids. In the PCR, 60 Vbeta and 13 Jbeta primers were used. Under the authors' procedure: An analysis that came later counted 77 million or so unique TCR beta chains, 10 million to 12 million shared. The assay was immunoSEQ multiplex PCR, and TCRdb's table has in-frame clones only and misses some. That table furnishes V, J and clone size, whereas the DNA furnished D and trimming. This sample carries 200,000 to 250,000 clones, with 0.95% to 1.3% going to the ten biggest clones. Points on this clone: Antigen: not known.

All donors participated as healthy donors of bone marrow. The V call is TRBV18, the J call TRBJ2-1; 7 positions match TRBD1. This sequence originates from a girl aged 2-15 years in good health and CMV-seropositive. The source material was PBMCs. CDR3 sequence: CASSPGTDGNEQFF. The CDR3 nucleotides read TGTGCCAGCTCACCCGGGACAGATGGGAATGAGCAGTTCTTC.